This T cell receptor (beta chain) comes out of a study of blood T cell repertoires in COVID-19. Across the whole study: Material from acute and convalescent COVID-19 was sourced from the United States, Italy and Spain.

Libraries were prepared by immunoSEQ multiplex PCR; TCRdb keeps only in-frame clonotypes and omits some of them. The sample holds over 300,000 clones, around 90% seen once. The TCR sequence derives from a man between 18 and 29 years old with active or convalescent COVID-19. Specimen: peripheral blood.

The CDR3 region is CASSRNLAGGPHEQFF. Here the CDR3 DNA reads TGCGCCAGCAGCCGCAACCTAGCGGGAGGGCCTCATGAGCAGTTCTTC. The rearrangement links TRBV4-3 to TRBJ2-1; 12 bases are a match to TRBD2. Trimming removed 4 bases from V and 8 bases from J; junction bases left unmatched: 9. This CDR3 spans 16 amino acids. CDR1 and CDR2 from the germline V gene are LGHNA and YSLEER.